The TCR beta chain under discussion was sequenced for a study of identical twins. General observations from the study: Low generation-probability sequences were in excess among twin-shared out-of-frame alpha sequences.

TCRdb independently ran MiXCR on the 5' RACE reads; one entry per CDR3 protein. The data show some 260,000 distinct CDR3 sequences, about an eighth seen once. Of note for this clonotype: Antigen: not known.

V shed 10 bases, J shed 4 bases, and the junction held 10 bases outside the gene matches. Germline V gene data show CDR1 as WSHSY and CDR2 as SAAADI. This CDR3 comprises 14 residues. The source is a woman under 30 in good health. The rearrangement joins TRBV10-2 to TRBJ2-1, with TRBD1 matching over 7 bases. Sequenced sample: memory (CD45RO+) T cells sorted from blood. CDR3 in DNA: TGCGCCACCATTGACAGGGTGGGATACAATGAGCAGTTCTTC. It specifies CATIDRVGYNEQFF.